These 21 T cell receptor beta chains came from one sample sequenced in a study of T cells in Graves' hyperthyroidism and ophthalmopathy. The source material, RNA transcripts, was used to amplify TCR beta CDR3 regions. Using the HTBI primer set, a first-round RT-PCR was run on the TCR CDR3. TCRdb re-called the multiplex PCR reads with MiXCR, one entry per CDR3 protein. The table includes about 520,000 distinct CDR3 sequences, around 24% detected once. Input material: blood. The receptors stem from a woman in her twenties or thirties with Graves' ophthalmopathy.

The chain employs TRBV27 and TRBJ2-7; 10 bases agree with TRBD1. V was clipped by 5 bases and J by 4 bases; unmatched bases: 5. CDR3 size: 14 residues. The germline V gene encodes CDR1 MNHEY and CDR2 SMNVEV (reference sequence). The CDR3 nucleotides read TGTGCCAGCAGTACCGACAGGGGGCTTTACGAGCAGTACTTC. It translates to CASSTDRGLYEQYF.

This clonotype was seen more than once but under ten times. This chain connects TRBV12-5 to TRBJ1-1; tentatively, D is TRBD1 (6 bases). With 6 bases removed from V and 3 bases from J, the gap between germline ends came to 17 bases. CDR3 length: 15 amino acids. Germline CDR1 LGHNT, CDR2 FRNRAP. Here the CDR3 reads CASGECDRRYTEAFF. The DNA of the CDR3 is TGTGCTAGTGGCGAGTGTGACAGGAGATACACTGAAGCTTTCTTT.

Of note for this clonotype: One base away lies a much larger clone, so this may be a sequencing read error. The chain employs TRBV7-6 and TRBJ2-5, with 11 bases that match TRBD2. CDR3 length: 16 residues. Germline loops: CDR1 SGHVS, CDR2 FNYEAQ. V shed 4 bases and J 5 bases; nucleotides not matched to a gene: 9. The CDR3 is CASSSASSGGFETQYF. As DNA, the CDR3 is TGTGCCAGCAGCTCAGCCTCTAGCGGGGGGTTTGAGACCCAGTACTTC.

The genes are TRBV5-1 and TRBJ1-1; 12 bases match TRBD1. The CDR3 has 17 amino acids. The J segment lost 3 bases and the V segment lost 3 bases, leaving 9 bases of the junction unmatched. From germline, CDR1 is SGHRS and CDR2 YFSETQ. The CDR3: CASSYGTGGPTDTEAFF. The CDR3 DNA sequence: TGCGCCAGCAGCTACGGGACAGGGGGCCCTACGGACACTGAAGCTTTCTTT.

This clonotype has ten or more counts. The CDR3 loop reads CASSPDRGERETQYF. The DNA of the CDR3 is TGTGCCAGCAGTCCCGACAGGGGGGAAAGGGAGACCCAGTACTTC. This chain joins TRBV12-3 or TRBV12-4 and TRBJ2-5; 9 nucleotides align to TRBD1. V lost 5 bases to trimming and J lost 5 bases; unmatched junction nucleotides: 9. The length of the CDR3 is 15 residues.

With regard to this clonotype: A read error may explain this, as a much larger clone is one base away. Here the CDR3 omits its conserved ending phenylalanine or tryptophan, so a read error is the likely source. The chain combines TRBV7-6 with TRBJ1-1, with D possibly being TRBD1 (5 bases). From germline, CDR1 is SGHVS and CDR2 FNYEAQ. The V end was cut by 1 base, the J end by 0 bases, with 9 bases between. This CDR3 region has 15 residues. CDR3 protein: CASSLGGKLNTEAFL. CDR3 DNA: TGTGCCAGCAGCTTAGGGGGGAAACTGAACACTGAAGCTTTCTTG.

Only a few counts were recorded for this clonotype. The chain joins TRBV12-3 or TRBV12-4 to TRBJ2-3; 10 nucleotides match TRBD2. The CDR3 has 16 amino acids. V dropped 2 bases and J dropped 2; count of bases not matched to a gene: 4. The CDR3 loop reads CASSLSAGGFTDTQYF. CDR3 in DNA: TGTGCCAGCAGTTTATCAGCGGGGGGGTTCACAGATACGCAGTATTTT.

This sequence joins TRBV3-1 and TRBJ1-6; TRBD1 aligns across 7 bases. Germline V gene data show CDR1 as LGHDT and CDR2 as YNNKEL (reference sequence). The V gene end was trimmed by 5 bases and the J gene end by 6 bases; junction bases not matched to a gene: 4. This CDR3 has 14 amino acids. The chain's CDR3 is CASSWGQRNSPLHF. The CDR3 region has the DNA TGTGCCAGCAGCTGGGGACAGCGTAATTCACCCCTCCACTTT.

This clonotype was seen at least ten times. The chain recombines TRBV29-1 with TRBJ2-7; 9 bases are shared with TRBD1. After removal of 3 bases from V and 3 bases from J, the junction contained 6 bases not matched to a gene. The CDR3 is 14 amino acids. Germline CDR1 reads SQVTM; CDR2 reads ANQGSEA. The CDR3 loop reads CSVDFATGGYEQYF. The DNA of the CDR3 is TGCAGCGTTGACTTTGCGACAGGGGGCTACGAGCAGTACTTC.

At least ten counts were recorded for this clonotype. The V call is TRBV7-6, the J call TRBJ2-3; unclear D gene. V was pared by 4 bases and J by 0 bases, with 5 bases between. The CDR3 spans 13 residues. The germline CDR1 and CDR2 sequences are SGHVS and FNYEAQ. As DNA, the CDR3 is TGTGCCAGCAGCTATGCTAGCACAGATACGCAGTATTTT. Translation: CASSYASTDTQYF.

This CDR3 reads CASSLQGRSEAFF. CDR3 nucleotide sequence: TGTGCCAGCAGCTTACAGGGGAGATCTGAAGCTTTCTTT. The chain is built from TRBV7-3 and TRBJ1-1; perhaps TRBD1 as D (6 bases). The CDR3 runs to 13 residues. Germline V gene data show CDR1 as SGHTA and CDR2 as FQGTGA. The V end lost 2 bases, the J end lost 6 bases, and 10 bases lay between the germline ends.

The chain has TRBV11-1 and TRBJ1-3, with 7 bases identical to TRBD1. The CDR3 runs to 15 residues. With V trimmed by 5 bases and J by 3 bases, 7 bases remained unmatched. The germline V gene has CDR1 SGHAT and CDR2 FQDESV (reference sequence). CDR3 sequence: CASSPRTGHGNTIYF. The CDR3 nucleotides read TGTGCCAGCAGCCCGAGGACAGGACATGGAAACACCATATATTTT. Filled out from reference TRBV11-1 and TRBJ1-3, the complete variable domain reads EAEVAQSPRYKITEKSQAVAFWCDPISGHATLYWYRQILGQGPELLVQFQDESVVDDSQLPKDRFSAERLKGVDSTLKIQPAELGDSAMYLCASSPRTGHGNTIYFGEGSWLTVV.

This clonotype was observed a handful of times. This rearrangement joins TRBV6-1 to TRBJ1-5; D remains ambiguous. The CDR3 has 14 amino acids. Germline V gene data show CDR1 as MNHNS and CDR2 as SASEGT. V was cut by 6 bases and J by 3 bases, with 12 bases left in between. The CDR3 DNA sequence: TGTGCCAGCAGCCAATACCTCGTCAATCAGCCCCAGCATTTT. Residues: CASSQYLVNQPQHF.

This clonotype was picked up many times. The chain is built from TRBV24-1 and TRBJ2-4, with D maybe TRBD2 (6 bases). Germline values: CDR1 KGHDR, CDR2 SFDVKD. This CDR3 region has 16 residues. The V end was cut by 3 bases, the J end by 3 bases, with 14 bases between. CDR3 in amino acids: CATSDMGGDGKNIQYF. Written as DNA, the CDR3 is TGTGCCACCAGTGATATGGGGGGAGACGGCAAAAACATTCAGTACTTC.

This clonotype has more than one count but fewer than ten. V is TRBV7-9 and J is TRBJ2-5; D is perhaps TRBD1 or TRBD2 (5 bases each). V lost 3 bases and J lost 5, with 10 bases in between. This CDR3 has 13 amino acids. In germline, CDR1 is SEHNR, CDR2 FQNEAQ (reference sequence). The CDR3 sequence: CASSFGGTETQYF. The CDR3 DNA reads as TGTGCCAGCAGCTTTGGGGGTACGGAGACCCAGTACTTC.

The chain employs TRBV20-1 and TRBJ2-7; D is possibly TRBD2 (5 bases). Deletions cut 2 bases from V and 5 bases from J, with 25 bases between. Per germline, CDR1 DFQATT and CDR2 SNEGSKA (reference sequence). The CDR3 contains 17 residues. In DNA form, the CDR3 reads TGCAGTGCTAGACCCTGGAGGCGTGAAGTTCGGACCCACGAGCAGTACTTC. Translating gives CSARPWRREVRTHEQYF.

The chain has TRBV7-2 and TRBJ2-7; D could derive from TRBD1 or TRBD2 (6 bases each). There are 14 residues in the CDR3. In germline, CDR1 is SGHTA, CDR2 FQGNSA. V was pared by 4 bases and J by 5 bases, with 15 bases between. CDR3 bases: TGTGCCAGCAGCTCCGGGTTAGGGGGGCACGAGCAGTACTTC. It codes for CASSSGLGGHEQYF.

This rearrangement joins TRBV19 to TRBJ1-2; D is unresolved. Deletions cut 0 bases from V and 4 bases from J, with 15 bases between. The CDR3 totals 16 residues. Germline V gives CDR1 LNHDA, CDR2 SQIVND (reference sequence). Here the CDR3 reads CASSIEVVRPSYGYTF. For the CDR3, the DNA is TGTGCCAGTAGTATAGAGGTGGTACGACCCAGCTATGGCTACACCTTC. Looking up the rest from reference TRBV19 and TRBJ1-2 gives the full variable domain: DGGITQSPKYLFRKEGQNVTLSCEQNLNHDAMYWYRQDPGQGLRLIYYSQIVNDFQKGDIAEGYSVSREKKESFPLTVTSAQKNPTAFYLCASSIEVVRPSYGYTFGSGTRLTVV.

The sample holds many counts of this clonotype. The gene calls are TRBV5-5 and TRBJ2-2, with TRBD2 matching over 7 bases. The length of the CDR3 is 16 residues. CDR1 SGHKS and CDR2 YYEKEE come from the germline V gene (reference sequence). J lost 4 bases, V lost 1 base, and 7 bases had no gene match. CDR3 in amino acids: CASSLLGGRGTGELFF. The CDR3, as DNA: TGTGCCAGCAGCTTGTTAGGAGGGAGGGGCACCGGGGAGCTGTTTTTT.

In its sample, this clonotype was seen many times. The genes are TRBV24-1 and TRBJ1-2; 10 bases match TRBD1. The CDR3 loop spans 16 amino acids. CDR1 and CDR2 (germline): KGHDR, SFDVKD. The ends lost 3 bases at V and 5 bases at J; junction bases unmatched: 8. In nucleotides, the CDR3 is TGTGCCACCAGTGATACCTCCGGACAGGGGGGGTATGGCTACACCTTC. This codes for CATSDTSGQGGYGYTF.

This clonotype appeared many times. The chain links TRBV6-2 or TRBV6-3 to TRBJ2-5; D is possibly TRBD1 or TRBD2 (5 bases each). The germline CDR1 and CDR2 sequences are MNHEY and SVGEGT. The CDR3 is 14 amino acids. Trimming removed 6 bases at V and 3 bases at J, with 14 bases between. Here the CDR3 DNA reads TGTGCCAGCAGGCACCGTGAGGGGAAAGAGACCCAGTACTTC. Residues: CASRHREGKETQYF.